The 18 T cell receptor beta chains in this list originate from one sample, sequenced in a study of shared clonotypes between healthy human individuals. TCRdb's copy holds only in-frame clones and misses some; the assay was immunoSEQ multiplex PCR. The table has about 1.5 million clones, nearly 99% seen once. The sequenced sample consisted of naive CD4+ T cells sorted from blood. As for subset: CD45RA+ positively selected. These receptors originate from a man younger than 40 in good health.

This clone was picked up a small number of times. V is TRBV6-5 and J is TRBJ1-2; D gene unclear. CDR3 length: 12 residues. CDR1 and CDR2 (germline): MNHEY, SVGAGI. The V gene lost 2 bases and the J gene lost 12 bases, with 13 bases spanning the gap. Here the CDR3 DNA reads TGTGCCAGCAGTTACGGACCGGAAGGTCACACCTTC. This gives the protein CASSYGPEGHTF.

The chain uses TRBV2 and TRBJ1-4, with D tentatively TRBD1 (6 bases). CDR3 length: 14 amino acids. CDR1 and CDR2 (germline): SNHLY, FYNNEI. The V and J ends lost 2 bases and 7 bases respectively, with 11 bases between them. The CDR3 spells CASSERGSGEKLFF. CDR3 coding DNA: TGTGCCAGCAGTGAAAGGGGGAGTGGTGAAAAACTGTTTTTT.

The rearrangement uses TRBV5-5 and TRBJ2-7, with TRBD1 matching over 7 bases. Losses at the gene ends were 3 bases for V and 1 base for J; bases not matched to a gene: 4. Germline loops: CDR1 SGHKS, CDR2 YYEKEE (reference sequence). This CDR3 has 14 amino acids. The CDR3: CASSSPGQSYEQYF. CDR3 DNA: TGTGCCAGCAGCTCACCGGGACAGTCCTACGAGCAGTACTTC.

The chain links TRBV10-3 to TRBJ2-7; TRBD2 might be the D (5 bases). There are 15 residues in the CDR3. Germline V gives CDR1 ENHRY, CDR2 SYGVKD. V lost 3 bases and J lost 0, with 12 bases in between. The DNA of the CDR3 is TGTGCCATCAGTGAAACGGAGGCGCTCTCCTACGAGCAGTACTTC. Translation gives CAISETEALSYEQYF.

Remarks on this clone: An end of the junction differs from the germline gene, which may be a read error. Written as DNA, the CDR3 is TGTGCCAGCAGCCTGGGGACAGGGGCGCTGCCTCACTTC. Translating it yields CASSLGTGALPHF. The chain couples TRBV5-6 to TRBJ1-2, with 10 bases aligning to TRBD1. The CDR3 contains 13 residues. CDR1 and CDR2 (germline): SGHDT, YYEEEE.

In this sample, this clone turned up once. At the DNA level, this CDR3 is encoded by other sequences in the same sample as well. This rearrangement joins TRBV7-2 to TRBJ2-1, with 9 nucleotides matching TRBD1. CDR1 and CDR2 from the germline V gene are SGHTA and FQGNSA. Germline trimming cut 5 bases from V and 3 bases from J; bases unmatched to any gene: 2. The CDR3 loop spans 14 amino acids. CDR3 bases: TGTGCCAGCAGCCTGACAGGGGGCTACAATGAGCAGTTCTTC. Its protein product is CASSLTGGYNEQFF. Variable domain in full (rest from reference TRBV7-2 and TRBJ2-1): GAGVSQSPSNKVTEKGKDVELRCDPISGHTALYWYRQSLGQGLEFLIYFQGNSAPDKSGLPSDRFSAERTGGSVSTLTIQRTQQEDSAVYLCASSLTGGYNEQFFGPGTRLTVL.

The chain carries TRBV7-9 and TRBJ1-2, with 7 bases matching TRBD1. This CDR3 contains 14 residues. V was pared by 5 bases and J by 2 bases, with 5 bases of the junction left unmatched. CDR1 SEHNR and CDR2 FQNEAQ come from the germline V gene (reference sequence). In DNA, the CDR3 is TGTGCCAGCAGCCCCACGACAGGGAACTATGGCTACACCTTC. Protein product: CASSPTTGNYGYTF.

The rearrangement uses TRBV5-4 and TRBJ2-7; 8 nucleotides align to TRBD1. The CDR3 contains 15 residues. Germline trimming cut 4 bases from V and 0 bases from J; bases unmatched to any gene: 6. CDR1 is SGHNT, CDR2 YYREEE, per germline (reference sequence). CDR3 DNA: TGTGCCAGCAGCCATGGACAGGGAGGCTCCTACGAGCAGTACTTC. This codes for CASSHGQGGSYEQYF. The variable domain in full, completed from reference TRBV5-4 and TRBJ2-7, reads ETGVTQSPTHLIKTRGQQVTLRCSSQSGHNTVSWYQQALGQGPQFIFQYYREEENGRGNFPPRFSGLQFPNYSSELNVNALELDDSALYLCASSHGQGGSYEQYFGPGTRLTVT.

The J gene is TRBJ1-5, the V gene TRBV27, with unresolved D. Trimming stripped 0 bases from V and 4 bases from J, with 7 bases between. Germline V gene lookup returns CDR1 MNHEY and CDR2 SMNVEV (reference sequence). The CDR3 is 14 amino acids. Here the CDR3 DNA reads TGTGCCAGCAGTTTATCAGGATTTAATCAGCCCCAGCATTTT. Amino acid sequence: CASSLSGFNQPQHF.

J is TRBJ2-7 and V is TRBV9; TRBD2 is a possible D gene (6 bases). V was cut by 3 bases and J by 7 bases, with 17 bases left in between. CDR1 and CDR2 from the germline V gene are SGDLS and YYNGEE. CDR3 size: 14 residues. The CDR3 DNA is TGTGCCAGCAGCGCCCACGGCCCGGCGGGGGAGCAGTACTTC. Its translation: CASSAHGPAGEQYF. Using reference TRBV9 and TRBJ2-7 for the parts outside the CDR3, the full variable domain is DSGVTQTPKHLITATGQRVTLRCSPRSGDLSVYWYQQSLDQGLQFLIQYYNGEERAKGNILERFSAQQFPDLHSELNLSSLELGDSALYFCASSAHGPAGEQYFGPGTRLTVT.

The rearrangement uses TRBV19 and TRBJ2-7; D unclear. Trimming shortened V by 5 bases and J by 3 bases, and 5 bases separated the two germline ends. This CDR3 comprises 11 residues. The germline CDR1 and CDR2 sequences are LNHDA and SQIVND (reference sequence). The CDR3 DNA sequence: TGTGCCAGTAGTCAGAACTACGAGCAGTACTTC. As protein: CASSQNYEQYF.

This rearrangement joins TRBV10-3 to TRBJ2-5; TRBD1 might be the D (5 bases). This CDR3 is built from 12 residues. Germline CDR1 reads ENHRY; CDR2 reads SYGVKD. V was pared by 6 bases and J by 0 bases, with 5 bases between. The CDR3 coding sequence is TGTGCCATCAGCAGGGACCAAGAGACCCAGTACTTC. This codes for CAISRDQETQYF.

The rearrangement links TRBV28 to TRBJ1-5; D is ambiguous. The CDR3 runs to 14 residues. Germline V CDR1 and CDR2: MDHEN, SYDVKM. V lost 3 bases to trimming and J lost 0 bases, with 6 bases between them. CDR3 protein: CASSFTLSNQPQHF. Here the CDR3 DNA reads TGTGCCAGCAGTTTTACCCTTAGCAATCAGCCCCAGCATTTT.

The count of this clone is one. The chain uses TRBV18 and TRBJ1-6; D is undetermined. CDR1 KGHSH and CDR2 LQKENI come from the germline V gene. The CDR3 is 15 residues long. V lost 3 bases and J 6 bases, leaving 12 bases between the germline ends. CDR3 in amino acids: CASSPLEPLNSPLHF. In DNA, the CDR3 is TGTGCCAGCTCACCCTTAGAGCCTCTTAATTCACCCCTCCACTTT. Using reference TRBV18 and TRBJ1-6 for the parts outside the CDR3, the full variable domain is NAGVMQNPRHLVRRRGQEARLRCSPMKGHSHVYWYRQLPEEGLKFMVYLQKENIIDESGMPKERFSAEFPKEGPSILRIQQVVRGDSAAYFCASSPLEPLNSPLHFGNGTRLTVT.

The V and J genes are TRBV5-6 and TRBJ2-2; 7 bases agree with TRBD1. Germline values: CDR1 SGHDT, CDR2 YYEEEE. The J segment lost 0 bases and the V segment lost 4 bases, leaving 6 bases of the junction unmatched. The CDR3 consists of 16 residues. This chain's CDR3 is CASSPWDRPNTGELFF. DNA of the CDR3: TGTGCCAGCAGCCCCTGGGACAGACCGAACACCGGGGAGCTGTTTTTT.

This chain joins TRBV5-4 and TRBJ2-1; the match to TRBD1 covers 7 bases. Looked up from germline, CDR1 is SGHNT and CDR2 is YYREEE (reference sequence). The CDR3 is 16 amino acids. V lost 4 bases to trimming and J lost 3 bases; unmatched junction nucleotides: 10. The CDR3 reads CASSPGGTVSYNEQFF. CDR3 nucleotide sequence: TGTGCCAGCAGCCCAGGGGGAACGGTGAGCTACAATGAGCAGTTCTTC.

The chain uses TRBV19 and TRBJ2-1; D unclear. This CDR3 region has 17 residues. Germline CDR1 reads LNHDA; CDR2 reads SQIVND (reference sequence). The V end was cut by 9 bases, the J end by 3 bases, with 24 bases between. The CDR3 sequence is CASSARSTLLDYNEQFF. CDR3 sequence (DNA): TGTGCCAGCAGTGCCAGGTCAACATTACTCGACTACAATGAGCAGTTCTTC.

This clone was found a few times. The rearrangement links TRBV18 to TRBJ2-3, with D unclear. The CDR3 has 11 amino acids. Germline CDR1 KGHSH, CDR2 LQKENI. Trimming took 5 bases from V and 4 from J, leaving 4 bases between them. CDR3 nucleotide sequence: TGTGCCAGCTCATGGGCAGATACGCAGTATTTT. Its protein is CASSWADTQYF.